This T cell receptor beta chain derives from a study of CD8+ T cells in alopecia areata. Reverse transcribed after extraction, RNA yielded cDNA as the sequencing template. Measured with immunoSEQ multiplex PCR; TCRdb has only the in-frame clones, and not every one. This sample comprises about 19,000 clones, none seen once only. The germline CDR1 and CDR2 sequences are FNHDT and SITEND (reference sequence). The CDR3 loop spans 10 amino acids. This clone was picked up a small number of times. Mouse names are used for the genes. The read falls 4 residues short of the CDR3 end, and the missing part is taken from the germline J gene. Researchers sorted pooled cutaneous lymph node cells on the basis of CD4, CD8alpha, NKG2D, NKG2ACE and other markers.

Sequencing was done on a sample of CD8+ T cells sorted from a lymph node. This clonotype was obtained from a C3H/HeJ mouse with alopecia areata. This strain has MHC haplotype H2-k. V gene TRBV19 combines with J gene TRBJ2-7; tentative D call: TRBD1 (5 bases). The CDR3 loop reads CASGQYEQYF. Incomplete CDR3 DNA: TGTGCCAGCGGACAATAT.